The T cell receptor beta chain described here comes from a study of shared clonotypes between healthy human individuals. Overall study findings and caveats: Naive CD4 clonotypes were shared across a few donors at about 5%. Richness estimates generally favored naive over memory subsets.

Worth noting for this clone: Its antigen remains unidentified.

Terminally differentiated effector memory CD45RA+ cells were left out of the naive CD8 fraction, which was CD45RO-negative and positively selected for CCR7. Sequencing used immunoSEQ multiplex PCR; TCRdb keeps in-frame clones, though not all of them. The table lists more than 2 million clones, 85% to 95% of them singletons. Source material: naive CD8+ T cells from PBMCs. The sequence derives from a man younger than 30 in good health. Some clones in this sample may be carry-over from other donors' samples.

CDR3 loop: CASSFSGTNYNEQFF. CDR3 bases: TGCGCCAGCAGCTTTAGCGGGACGAATTACAATGAGCAGTTCTTC. This sequence joins TRBV5-1 and TRBJ2-1, with TRBD2 matching over 8 bases. The junction had 5 bases not matched to a gene; V was cut back by 2 bases and J by 4 bases. Germline V gene sequence: CDR1 SGHRS, CDR2 YFSETQ. This CDR3 contains 15 residues.